The clone carrying this T cell receptor beta chain was seen many times. What it binds is not known. Study-level points and caveats: Tumor memory CD4+ T cell TCR gene usage was found to cluster with blood and lymph node memory CD4+ cells and with lymph node naive CD4+ cells. Tumor-infiltrating Treg TCR alpha and beta sequences overlapped most with tumor naive CD4+ T cells, then blood naive.

Full-length variable regions came from constant-region reverse primers plus semi-nested Nested Universal Primer A PCR. TCRdb ran MiXCR on the 5' RACE reads and lists one entry per CDR3 protein. The table shows more than 45,000 distinct CDR3 sequences, with 25% to 30% occurring only once. Memory CD4+ T cells were sorted as CD4+CD45RO+CD25- cells. The receptor comes from a female donor with breast cancer. The specimen was tumor-infiltrating memory CD4+ T cells sorted from the breast tumor. This sample's subset: memory CD4+ T cells, CD4+CD45RO+CD25-.

The CDR3: CASSETGRAEQYF. The CDR3 DNA sequence: TGTGCCAGCAGTGAGACAGGTCGTGCGGAGCAGTACTTC. The rearrangement uses TRBV28 and TRBJ2-7, with D possibly TRBD1 on 6 matching bases. V dropped 5 bases and J dropped 7 bases, with 15 bases sitting between them. The CDR3 spans 13 residues. Per germline, CDR1 MDHEN and CDR2 SYDVKM.